These 28 T cell receptor beta chains were sequenced from one sample in a study of human T cells and chemical hapten exposure. TCRdb re-called the RACE reads through MiXCR, storing one row per CDR3 protein. The sample shows hundreds of thousands of distinct CDR3 sequences, roughly 6.3% of them seen only once. Specified time point: patch test 2, 6 weeks after DPC sensitization. Treatment meaning: therapeutic diphenylcyclopropenone sensitization with weekly scalp DPC. The sample was whole blood, taken in connection with sensitization to the hapten diphenylcyclopropenone (DPC). The receptor source for this set is a woman aged 18-35 years with alopecia areata. Some clones in this sample may be carry-over from other donors' samples.

The sample holds many counts of this clonotype. V usage is TRBV18 and J usage is TRBJ1-5; D is unclear. CDR1 and CDR2 from the germline V gene are KGHSH and LQKENI. The CDR3 runs 13 residues. The V gene lost 5 bases and the J gene lost 0 bases, with 5 bases spanning the gap. CDR3 in amino acids: CASSIISNQPQHF. Written as DNA, the CDR3 is TGTGCCAGCTCAATAATTAGCAATCAGCCCCAGCATTTT.

This clonotype has ten or more counts. The chain combines TRBV7-9 with TRBJ1-3; D gene uncertain. V was shortened by 0 bases and J by 4 bases, with 7 bases between the two germline ends. The CDR3 consists of 14 residues. Germline V gene lookup returns CDR1 SEHNR and CDR2 FQNEAQ (reference sequence). Here the CDR3 DNA reads TGTGCCAGCAGCTTAGCGCGTCTGGGAAACACCATATATTTT. Residues: CASSLARLGNTIYF.

The chain links TRBV7-9 to TRBJ2-6; 7 positions match TRBD1. CDR3 size: 15 residues. Trimming cost V 6 bases and J 2 bases; bases outside gene matches: 4. Per germline, CDR1 SEHNR and CDR2 FQNEAQ (reference sequence). The CDR3, as DNA: TGTGCCAGCAGACCCGACAGGGCTGGGGCCAACGTCCTGACTTTC. Translation gives CASRPDRAGANVLTF.

The CDR3 protein is CASTLDRTDTQYF. The DNA of the CDR3 is TGTGCCAGCACCCTAGACCGCACAGATACGCAGTATTTT. V and J are TRBV2 and TRBJ2-3; D unclear. V was clipped by 7 bases and J by 1 base, with 9 bases between them. This CDR3 comprises 13 residues. Germline loops: CDR1 SNHLY, CDR2 FYNNEI.

The sample holds many counts of this clonotype. The chain has TRBV29-1 and TRBJ1-1, with D unclear. This CDR3 spans 16 amino acids. Germline values: CDR1 SQVTM, CDR2 ANQGSEA. With 1 base removed from V and 0 bases from J, the gap between germline ends came to 15 bases. The CDR3 here is CSVEGRGERMNTEAFF. The DNA of the CDR3 is TGCAGCGTTGAAGGTCGCGGGGAGCGCATGAACACTGAAGCTTTCTTT.

This clonotype was seen ten or more times. The V gene is TRBV11-1, the J gene TRBJ2-3; D unresolved. This CDR3 region has 14 residues. V lost 3 bases to trimming and J lost 2 bases, with 9 bases between them. Germline V CDR1 and CDR2: SGHAT, FQDESV (reference sequence). DNA for the CDR3: TGTGCCAGCAGCTTCCGGTCGTTCACAGATACGCAGTATTTT. Its translation: CASSFRSFTDTQYF.

The chain carries TRBV11-2 and TRBJ1-3; unclear D gene. CDR1 and CDR2 (germline): SGHAT, FQNNGV. The V end lost 8 bases, the J end lost 4 bases, and 12 bases lay between the germline ends. This CDR3 is built from 13 residues. Here the CDR3 reads CASDASAGNTIYF. CDR3 nucleotides: TGTGCCAGCGATGCCAGTGCGGGAAACACCATATATTTT.

The chain links TRBV15 to TRBJ1-6, with D maybe TRBD1 (6 bases). Per germline, CDR1 LNHNV and CDR2 YYDKDF (reference sequence). The CDR3 length is 16 residues. Trimming took off 1 base at V and 12 bases at J, with 19 bases between the two ends. CDR3 in DNA: TGTGCCACCAGCAGAGGAGACACAGGGTTCCGAAAACCCCTCCACTTT. This gives the protein CATSRGDTGFRKPLHF.

This clonotype has just a few counts. The CDR3: CATMDRVYNSPLHF. The CDR3, as DNA: TGTGCCACCATGGACAGGGTTTATAATTCACCCCTCCACTTT. The chain uses TRBV28 and TRBJ1-6; 8 bases match TRBD1. V shed 10 bases, J shed 4 bases, and the junction held 6 bases outside the gene matches. CDR3 size: 14 residues. Per the germline V gene, CDR1 is MDHEN and CDR2 is SYDVKM.

Of note for this clonotype: Just one base apart from a much larger clone, this may be a read error. V is TRBV5-4 and J is TRBJ2-5, with 9 bases aligning to TRBD2. The CDR3 has 15 residues. Germline-derived CDR1 and CDR2 are SGHNT and YYREEE (reference sequence). This CDR3 is CAGRSQTSGQETQYF. The CDR3 region has the DNA TGTGCCGGCAGGTCCCAGACTAGCGGCCAAGAGACCCAGTACTTC.

The J gene is TRBJ2-1, the V gene TRBV6-2 or TRBV6-3, with D possibly being TRBD2 (6 bases). The CDR3 covers 16 residues. Per germline, CDR1 MNHEY and CDR2 SVGEGT. V lost 1 base, J lost 13 bases, and 23 bases lay in between. The chain's CDR3 is CASSYWKGSIGTPQFF. For the CDR3, the DNA is TGTGCCAGCAGTTACTGGAAGGGGTCTATCGGGACTCCTCAGTTCTTC.

This clonotype was picked up a small number of times. V is TRBV6-1 and J is TRBJ1-2, with 10 bases identical to TRBD1. Germline loops: CDR1 MNHNS, CDR2 SASEGT. This CDR3 contains 14 residues. J was trimmed by 6 bases and V by 2 bases; bases with no gene match: 3. The chain's CDR3 is CASSERDRGDGYTF. In nucleotides, the CDR3 is TGTGCCAGCAGTGAAAGGGACAGGGGAGATGGCTACACCTTC.

This clonotype was seen a few times. V is TRBV24-1 and J is TRBJ1-1; maybe TRBD1 (6 bases). Germline V gene data show CDR1 as KGHDR and CDR2 as SFDVKD. This CDR3 region has 13 residues. V gave up 10 bases and J gave up 5 bases, with 16 bases separating them. The CDR3 nucleotides are TGTGCCACTTCGGACAGACGTATGACTGAAGCTTTCTTT. This codes for CATSDRRMTEAFF.

This clonotype occurred a few times. The rearrangement links TRBV4-1 to TRBJ2-5; unclear D gene. The V end lost 2 bases, the J end lost 0 bases, and 13 bases lay between the germline ends. CDR3 length: 16 amino acids. Looked up from germline, CDR1 is MGHRA and CDR2 is YSYEKL. CDR3 sequence (DNA): TGCGCCAGCAGCCAACTCCTTATCGCGTACCAAGAGACCCAGTACTTC. It is translated as CASSQLLIAYQETQYF.

The J gene is TRBJ1-1, the V gene TRBV4-2, with no clear D. CDR3 length: 16 residues. The germline V gene has CDR1 LGHNA and CDR2 YNFKEQ. The V end was cut by 1 base, the J end by 2 bases, with 14 bases between. This chain's CDR3 is CASSQGLDRINTEAFF. The CDR3 DNA follows: TGTGCCAGCAGCCAAGGTTTGGATAGAATAAACACTGAAGCTTTCTTT.

The rearrangement links TRBV4-2 to TRBJ1-4; D ambiguous. Germline V gene data show CDR1 as LGHNA and CDR2 as YNFKEQ. Trimming left V 1 base short and J 8 bases short, with 8 bases between. This CDR3 is 13 amino acids long. CDR3 amino acids: CASSQVVGEKLFF. As DNA, the CDR3 is TGTGCCAGCAGCCAAGTCGTAGGGGAAAAACTGTTTTTT.

This clonotype showed up just a few times. This rearrangement joins TRBV20-1 to TRBJ1-1, with D perhaps matching TRBD1 (6 bases). The CDR3 has 14 amino acids. With 0 bases removed from V and 1 base from J, the gap between germline ends came to 9 bases. Germline V lookup: CDR1 DFQATT, CDR2 SNEGSKA (reference sequence). CDR3 in DNA: TGCAGTGCTAGAGAGGGGGGGCCGAACACTGAAGCTTTCTTT. It is translated as CSAREGGPNTEAFF.

This clonotype appeared a few times. V usage is TRBV6-5 and J usage is TRBJ2-7, with D hard to call. V lost 2 bases, J lost 2 bases, and 7 bases lay in between. In germline, CDR1 is MNHEY, CDR2 SVGAGI. This CDR3 comprises 13 residues. As DNA, the CDR3 is TGTGCCAGCAGTTACCGCGGAACCTACGAGCAGTACTTC. Translation gives CASSYRGTYEQYF.

This clonotype showed up many times. This chain joins TRBV4-3 and TRBJ1-6; the D gene is possibly TRBD1 (6 bases). Per the germline V gene, CDR1 is LGHNA and CDR2 is YSLEER. Trimming cost V 0 bases and J 6 bases, with 12 bases left between them. The CDR3 has 16 residues. This chain's CDR3 is CASSQDQNRVNSPLHF. The CDR3 DNA is TGCGCCAGCAGCCAAGATCAGAACAGGGTTAATTCACCCCTCCACTTT.

This clonotype was detected only a few times. The chain has TRBV20-1 and TRBJ2-3; 7 bases match TRBD2. This CDR3 is 15 amino acids long. CDR1 is DFQATT, CDR2 SNEGSKA, per germline (reference sequence). V shed 1 base, J shed 1 base, and the junction held 5 bases outside the gene matches. The CDR3 DNA reads TGCAGTGCTAGAGGGGCCCTAGCGGGCACAGATACGCAGTATTTT. Protein sequence: CSARGALAGTDTQYF.

This clonotype was detected only a few times. The chain recombines TRBV6-6 with TRBJ1-4, with TRBD1 matching over 7 bases. The CDR3 is 13 amino acids. J gave up 8 bases and V 5 bases, and 5 bases lay outside the gene matches. The germline gives CDR1 MNHNY, CDR2 SVGAGI (reference sequence). The CDR3 here is CASSIQGSEKLFF. CDR3 bases: TGTGCCAGCAGTATACAGGGGTCGGAAAAACTGTTTTTT.

This clonotype was detected only a few times. The rearrangement joins TRBV7-2 to TRBJ1-2, with TRBD1 as a possible D gene (5 bases). The CDR3 runs 14 residues. Germline CDR1 reads SGHTA; CDR2 reads FQGNSA. Trimming stripped 10 bases from V and 0 bases from J, with 15 bases between. The DNA of the CDR3 is TGTGCCATTACACAGGACGGAGCTAACTATGGCTACACCTTC. Protein product: CAITQDGANYGYTF.

The rearrangement uses TRBV20-1 and TRBJ2-2; the D is unclear. CDR3 length: 14 residues. Germline V CDR1 and CDR2: DFQATT, SNEGSKA (reference sequence). V lost 4 bases and J lost 2, with 11 bases in between. The CDR3 nucleotides are TGCAGTGCTACACATGGGTCAAACACCGGGGAGCTGTTTTTT. As protein: CSATHGSNTGELFF.

This clonotype was recorded many times. The V and J genes are TRBV29-1 and TRBJ2-1; 9 bases are a match to TRBD2. Germline V gene data show CDR1 as SQVTM and CDR2 as ANQGSEA. This CDR3 spans 15 amino acids. J lost 7 bases, V lost 2 bases, and 9 bases had no gene match. The CDR3 nucleotides read TGCAGCGTTGAACCCCACTCGCGGGGGGGAAATGAGCAGTTCTTC. This translates into CSVEPHSRGGNEQFF.

This chain joins TRBV2 and TRBJ1-2, with a possible D match to TRBD1 (6 bases). V was cut by 8 bases and J by 0 bases, with 16 bases left in between. CDR3 length: 15 residues. The germline CDR1 and CDR2 sequences are SNHLY and FYNNEI. This CDR3 is CASSSGGYPNYGYTF. The CDR3 nucleotides read TGTGCCAGCTCCAGTGGGGGCTACCCTAACTATGGCTACACCTTC. Full variable domain (remainder filled in from reference TRBV2 and TRBJ1-2): EPEVTQTPSHQVTQMGQEVILRCVPISNHLYFYWYRQILGQKVEFLVSFYNNEISEKSEIFDDQFSVERPDGSNFTLKIRSTKLEDSAMYFCASSSGGYPNYGYTFGSGTRLTVV.

The chain links TRBV20-1 to TRBJ1-1, with unresolved D. The length of the CDR3 is 14 residues. Trimming left V 5 bases short and J 4 bases short, with 17 bases between. CDR1 and CDR2 from the germline V gene are DFQATT and SNEGSKA (reference sequence). This CDR3 reads CSASTVEAGTEAFF. CDR3 bases: TGCAGTGCTTCCACTGTGGAGGCGGGCACTGAAGCTTTCTTT.

In this sample, this clonotype turned up a few times. The chain recombines TRBV20-1 with TRBJ2-3; D uncertain. The V end lost 3 bases, the J end lost 5 bases, and 9 bases lay between the germline ends. This CDR3 comprises 12 residues. Germline V lookup: CDR1 DFQATT, CDR2 SNEGSKA (reference sequence). The CDR3 loop reads CSASVRGDTQYF. The CDR3 DNA is TGCAGTGCTAGTGTACGAGGAGATACGCAGTATTTT.

This clonotype has ten or more counts. The V call is TRBV6-2 or TRBV6-3, the J call TRBJ1-5; D is unresolved. Germline V lookup: CDR1 MNHEY, CDR2 SVGEGT. V was pared by 0 bases and J by 2 bases, with 5 bases between. The CDR3 runs to 14 residues. The CDR3 nucleotides are TGTGCCAGCAGTTACTCACGGGGCAATCAGCCCCAGCATTTT. It yields the protein CASSYSRGNQPQHF.